The 25 T cell receptor beta chains reported below all come from one sample, sequenced in a study of shared clonotypes between healthy human individuals. TCRdb's copy holds only in-frame clones and misses some; the assay was immunoSEQ multiplex PCR. The sample records 2 million to 3 million clones, 90% to 95% being singletons. Material for sequencing was naive CD4+ T cells from PBMCs. Indicated subset: CD45RA+ positively selected. Receptors originate from a man aged 18 to 29 in good health. Some clones in this sample may be carry-over from other donors' samples.

This clone is a singleton in its sample. The rearrangement uses TRBV30 and TRBJ2-6; D is possibly TRBD1 or TRBD2 (5 bases each). This CDR3 contains 16 residues. Germline V CDR1 and CDR2: GTSNPN, SVGIG (reference sequence). With 1 base removed from V and 0 bases from J, the gap between germline ends came to 10 bases. The CDR3 bases are TGTGCCTGGAGTGGAGGGGCCAGCTCTGGGGCCAACGTCCTGACTTTC. As protein: CAWSGGASSGANVLTF.

As DNA, the CDR3 is TGTGCCAGCAGTGGGACCGGACGGCTTAATGAAAAACTGTTTTTT. Its translation is CASSGTGRLNEKLFF. The chain links TRBV6-5 to TRBJ1-4; the D gene is possibly TRBD1 (5 bases). Germline lookup yields CDR1 MNHEY and CDR2 SVGAGI. The V and J ends lost 5 bases and 4 bases respectively, with 14 bases between them. The CDR3 is 15 residues long.

This clone showed up just once. This rearrangement joins TRBV19 to TRBJ2-7; possible D gene TRBD2, 6 bases. There are 13 residues in the CDR3. Germline assignment: CDR1 LNHDA and CDR2 SQIVND (reference sequence). V gave up 5 bases and J gave up 6 bases, with 14 bases separating them. The CDR3 nucleotides read TGTGCCAGTAGTTCGCACGACGGGAGCGAGCAGTACTTC. It codes for CASSSHDGSEQYF.

The gene calls are TRBV6-1 and TRBJ2-5; 11 bases match TRBD1. With 3 bases clipped from V and 5 bases from J, the junction kept 5 bases outside the gene matches. Per germline, CDR1 MNHNS and CDR2 SASEGT. This CDR3 comprises 15 residues. Here the CDR3 reads CASSDRTGGGETQYF. As DNA, the CDR3 is TGTGCCAGCAGTGACAGGACAGGGGGCGGGGAGACCCAGTACTTC.

About this clone: Other nucleotide sequences from this sample produce the same CDR3. The gene calls are TRBV19 and TRBJ2-5; the match to TRBD1 covers 7 bases. This CDR3 has 13 amino acids. The germline V gene has CDR1 LNHDA and CDR2 SQIVND (reference sequence). The ends lost 5 bases at V and 5 bases at J; junction bases unmatched: 5. CDR3 coding DNA: TGTGCCAGTAGTCGACAGGGTATGGAGACCCAGTACTTC. Translated: CASSRQGMETQYF. Full variable domain (rest looked up from reference TRBV19 and TRBJ2-5): DGGITQSPKYLFRKEGQNVTLSCEQNLNHDAMYWYRQDPGQGLRLIYYSQIVNDFQKGDIAEGYSVSREKKESFPLTVTSAQKNPTAFYLCASSRQGMETQYFGPGTRLLVL.

Concerning this clone: In the same sample, other DNA sequences code for this CDR3. The chain employs TRBV28 and TRBJ1-2; D unclear. Germline lookup yields CDR1 MDHEN and CDR2 SYDVKM. V dropped 6 bases and J dropped 2 bases, with 10 bases sitting between them. CDR3 length: 13 amino acids. CDR3 loop: CASSPGPNYGYTF. CDR3 DNA: TGTGCCAGCAGCCCAGGACCCAACTATGGCTACACCTTC.

The chain uses TRBV6-5 and TRBJ1-6; TRBD1 aligns across 9 bases. This CDR3 spans 15 amino acids. V shed 4 bases and J 7 bases; nucleotides not matched to a gene: 5. Germline V gene data show CDR1 as MNHEY and CDR2 as SVGAGI. The CDR3: CASSWTGVENSPLHF. CDR3 bases: TGTGCCAGCAGTTGGACAGGGGTTGAGAATTCACCCCTCCACTTT.

On this clone: The sample contains more than one DNA sequence encoding this CDR3. J is TRBJ1-4 and V is TRBV18, with D unresolved. V was cut by 1 base and J by 1 base, with 4 bases left in between. Germline-derived CDR1 and CDR2 are KGHSH and LQKENI. The CDR3 runs to 14 residues. CDR3 DNA: TGTGCCAGCTCACCACAGGGAACTAATGAAAAACTGTTTTTT. This translates into CASSPQGTNEKLFF.

The J gene is TRBJ2-5, the V gene TRBV29-1, with 7 bases identical to TRBD2. This CDR3 spans 14 amino acids. Losses at the gene ends were 3 bases for V and 2 bases for J; bases not matched to a gene: 6. The germline V gene encodes CDR1 SQVTM and CDR2 ANQGSEA. The CDR3 region has the DNA TGCAGCGTTGACGGCCCTAGCGGACAAGAGACCCAGTACTTC. This translates into CSVDGPSGQETQYF.

The chain recombines TRBV28 with TRBJ2-1, with 8 bases identical to TRBD2. CDR3 length: 15 residues. J was trimmed by 5 bases and V by 6 bases; bases with no gene match: 9. The germline V gene has CDR1 MDHEN and CDR2 SYDVKM. Here the CDR3 reads CASRSPGTSDNEQFF. The DNA for the CDR3 is TGTGCCAGCAGGTCGCCCGGGACTAGTGACAATGAGCAGTTCTTC.

The rearrangement uses TRBV6-1 and TRBJ1-2; D not resolved. The germline V gene encodes CDR1 MNHNS and CDR2 SASEGT. Trimming cost V 4 bases and J 3 bases, with 6 bases left between them. The CDR3 runs 12 residues. The CDR3 loop reads CASSGQHYGYTF. As DNA, the CDR3 is TGTGCCAGCAGTGGGCAGCACTATGGCTACACCTTC.

The sample holds a few counts of this clone. Other DNA sequences within the sample encode an identical CDR3. V gene TRBV9 combines with J gene TRBJ2-1, with D hard to call. The germline V gene encodes CDR1 SGDLS and CDR2 YYNGEE. The CDR3 spans 14 residues. Deletions cut 0 bases from V and 0 bases from J, with 4 bases between. CDR3 amino acids: CASSVGSSYNEQFF. The DNA of the CDR3 is TGTGCCAGCAGCGTAGGAAGCTCCTACAATGAGCAGTTCTTC.

The sample holds one count of this clone. CDR3 nucleotide sequence: TGCAGCGTGCGGACAGGGTATGGCAATCAGCCCCAGCATTTT. This codes for CSVRTGYGNQPQHF. This chain connects TRBV29-1 to TRBJ1-5, with 8 bases matching TRBD1. Germline V gene data show CDR1 as SQVTM and CDR2 as ANQGSEA. V was clipped by 6 bases and J by 2 bases; unmatched bases: 6. The CDR3 spans 14 residues.

V and J are TRBV25-1 and TRBJ2-2; possibly TRBD1 for D (5 bases). V lost 4 bases to trimming and J lost 1 base, with 10 bases between them. Germline V gives CDR1 MGHDK, CDR2 SYGVNS. The CDR3 sequence is 15 residues long. CDR3: CASSVPGQNTGELFF. The CDR3 nucleotides are TGTGCCAGCAGTGTTCCCGGACAGAACACCGGGGAGCTGTTTTTT.

Comment on this clone: This sample also contains other DNA sequences that code for the same CDR3. The gene calls are TRBV11-2 and TRBJ1-5; no definite D call. Germline assignment: CDR1 SGHAT and CDR2 FQNNGV. The germline V and J ends were trimmed by 1 base and 1 base, with 5 bases remaining between them. CDR3 length: 14 amino acids. The CDR3 coding sequence is TGTGCCAGCAGCTTAGGGGGAAGCAATCAGCCCCAGCATTTT. The encoded protein is CASSLGGSNQPQHF.

This rearrangement joins TRBV28 to TRBJ1-6; no definite D call. Per the germline V gene, CDR1 is MDHEN and CDR2 is SYDVKM. With 6 bases removed from V and 0 bases from J, the gap between germline ends came to 12 bases. The CDR3 extends over 16 amino acids. Here the CDR3 DNA reads TGTGCCAGCAGAGAGTTGATGAGCTCCTATAATTCACCCCTCCACTTT. It encodes CASRELMSSYNSPLHF.

The chain employs TRBV14 and TRBJ2-7; D uncertain. The CDR3 runs to 14 residues. Per the germline V gene, CDR1 is SGHDN and CDR2 is FVKESK. The germline V and J ends were trimmed by 0 bases and 2 bases, with 8 bases remaining between them. The CDR3 spells CASSQDISTYEQYF. The CDR3 DNA is TGTGCCAGCAGCCAAGATATCAGTACCTACGAGCAGTACTTC.

For this clone: The same CDR3 can be traced to other DNA sequences in this sample. This chain uses TRBV9 with TRBJ1-1; 7 bases line up with TRBD1. Trimming took 0 bases from V and 4 from J; bases not matched to a gene: 3. From germline, CDR1 is SGDLS and CDR2 YYNGEE. The CDR3 contains 14 residues. The CDR3 DNA is TGTGCCAGCAGCGTAGCTCCAGGGGGCACTGAAGCTTTCTTT. This encodes CASSVAPGGTEAFF.

This rearrangement joins TRBV28 to TRBJ2-7; perhaps TRBD1 as D (5 bases). With 1 base removed from V and 2 bases from J, the gap between germline ends came to 9 bases. Germline CDR1 and CDR2: MDHEN and SYDVKM. This CDR3 has 14 amino acids. The CDR3 sequence: CASSLSGFPYEQYF. CDR3 nucleotides: TGTGCCAGCAGTTTATCAGGGTTCCCCTACGAGCAGTACTTC.

This chain uses TRBV6-6 with TRBJ2-7; TRBD1 matches at 7 bases. CDR3 length: 12 residues. CDR1 is MNHNY, CDR2 SVGAGI, per germline (reference sequence). The V and J ends lost 6 bases and 3 bases, in that order; junction bases with no gene match: 2. CDR3 DNA: TGTGCCAGCAGAGGGGACAGCTACGAGCAGTACTTC. It is translated as CASRGDSYEQYF.

The chain uses TRBV5-1 and TRBJ1-3; D is perhaps TRBD1 (5 bases). Per germline, CDR1 SGHRS and CDR2 YFSETQ. CDR3 length: 12 residues. V lost 4 bases and J lost 8, with 10 bases in between. Here the CDR3 reads CASSPPGDTIYF. The CDR3 DNA reads TGCGCCAGCAGCCCTCCGGGGGACACCATATATTTT.

The V gene is TRBV30, the J gene TRBJ1-3, with D hard to call. The V end was cut by 5 bases, the J end by 4 bases, with 12 bases between. CDR3 size: 13 residues. The germline gives CDR1 GTSNPN, CDR2 SVGIG (reference sequence). The CDR3 sequence is CAWGNQGGNTIYF. The CDR3 DNA reads TGTGCCTGGGGAAACCAAGGGGGAAACACCATATATTTT.

The genes are TRBV7-3 and TRBJ1-5; D not resolved. Germline V gene sequence: CDR1 SGHTA, CDR2 FQGTGA. Trimming shortened V by 3 bases and J by 4 bases, and 7 bases separated the two germline ends. CDR3 size: 13 residues. The DNA of the CDR3 is TGTGCCAGCAGCTTTGGCGGGAATCAGCCCCAGCATTTT. This encodes CASSFGGNQPQHF.

The chain combines TRBV7-2 with TRBJ1-5, with D maybe TRBD1 (6 bases). The CDR3 covers 14 residues. Germline V gene sequence: CDR1 SGHTA, CDR2 FQGNSA. Trimming removed 5 bases at V and 2 bases at J, with 10 bases between. The CDR3 coding sequence is TGTGCCAGCAGCGGAAACAGGGGCAATCAGCCCCAGCATTTT. Amino acid sequence: CASSGNRGNQPQHF.

DNA of the CDR3: TGTGCCAGCAGCCAAGTCGGGGGCACCTACAATGAGCAGTTCTTC. Its protein is CASSQVGGTYNEQFF. The rearrangement links TRBV14 to TRBJ2-1; TRBD1 or TRBD2 may be the D gene (6 bases each). V was pared by 1 base and J by 2 bases, with 9 bases between. The CDR3 contains 15 residues. Per the germline V gene, CDR1 is SGHDN and CDR2 is FVKESK.